This passage covers 26 T cell receptor beta chains from one sample sequenced in a study of long-term antiretroviral therapy in people with HIV. Runs used v3.0 of the immunoSEQ assay and were done at survey level. Produced via immunoSEQ multiplex PCR; TCRdb's table is partial and in-frame only. The sample holds tens of thousands of clones; 76% are singletons and the top ten take around 4.8%. Sample: unsorted PBMCs, taken 0.5 years after starting antiretroviral therapy. Receptors were obtained from a woman aged 35 to 49 with HIV.

The V call is TRBV7-2, the J call TRBJ2-1; 13 positions match TRBD2. Trimming removed 5 bases from V and 8 bases from J; junction bases left unmatched: 9. CDR1 SGHTA and CDR2 FQGNSA come from the germline V gene. The CDR3 spans 16 residues. The CDR3 reads CASSPRLAGGRDEQFF. The CDR3, as DNA: TGTGCCAGCAGCCCCCGACTAGCGGGGGGCCGGGATGAGCAGTTCTTC.

The chain uses TRBV5-4 and TRBJ2-2, with D possibly matching TRBD1 (6 bases). Germline assignment: CDR1 SGHNT and CDR2 YYREEE (reference sequence). This CDR3 has 14 amino acids. Trimming left V 0 bases short and J 4 bases short, with 7 bases between. CDR3 sequence reads: CASSLARGTGELFF. DNA of the CDR3: TGTGCCAGCAGCTTGGCCAGGGGCACCGGGGAGCTGTTTTTT.

The rearrangement uses TRBV7-8 and TRBJ1-2; unclear D gene. Trimming removed 0 bases from V and 4 bases from J, with 12 bases in between. CDR1 is SGHVS, CDR2 FQNEAQ, per germline. The CDR3 contains 15 residues. Here the CDR3 reads CASSLAPGMAYGYTF. DNA for the CDR3: TGTGCCAGCAGCTTAGCGCCCGGGATGGCCTATGGCTACACCTTC.

J is TRBJ1-2 and V is TRBV5-1; the D is unclear. The germline gives CDR1 SGHRS, CDR2 YFSETQ. The CDR3 is 13 residues long. V shed 5 bases and J shed 8 bases, with 16 bases lying between them. The CDR3 reads CASRRETTHGYTF. In DNA, the CDR3 is TGCGCCAGCAGGAGGGAGACCACCCACGGCTACACCTTC.

This chain links TRBV28 with TRBJ1-6; a weak D match, TRBD1 (6 bases). The CDR3 is 16 residues long. Trimming removed 5 bases at V and 5 bases at J, with 16 bases between. Per germline, CDR1 MDHEN and CDR2 SYDVKM. Here the CDR3 reads CASSVGIGGNNSPLHF. CDR3 sequence (DNA): TGTGCCAGCAGTGTCGGGATAGGGGGAAATAATTCACCCCTCCACTTT. Full variable domain (outside the CDR3, taken from reference TRBV28 and TRBJ1-6): DVKVTQSSRYLVKRTGEKVFLECVQDMDHENMFWYRQDPGLGLRLIYFSYDVKMKEKGDIPEGYSVSREKKERFSLILESASTNQTSMYLCASSVGIGGNNSPLHFGNGTRLTVT.

The chain combines TRBV11-3 with TRBJ2-3; D gene unclear. The V gene's germline CDR1 is SGHNT and CDR2 YENEEA. This CDR3 spans 17 amino acids. V lost 0 bases and J 2 bases, leaving 15 bases between the germline ends. CDR3 bases: TGTGCCAGCAGCTTAGAGTATGTGATGCAAAACACAGATACGCAGTATTTT. Encoded protein: CASSLEYVMQNTDTQYF.

CDR3 coding DNA: TGTGCCAGCAGCCATTGGGGGGACCGAGGCGCTGAAGCTTTCTTT. This gives the protein CASSHWGDRGAEAFF. The gene calls are TRBV7-8 and TRBJ1-1, with D tentatively TRBD1 (5 bases). V was pared by 5 bases and J by 6 bases, with 19 bases between. CDR3 length: 15 residues. Germline V CDR1 and CDR2: SGHVS, FQNEAQ. Together with reference TRBV7-8 and TRBJ1-1, the CDR3 gives the full variable domain: GAGVSQSPRYKVAKRGQDVALRCDPISGHVSLFWYQQALGQGPEFLTYFQNEAQLDKSGLPSDRFFAERPEGSVSTLKIQRTQQEDSAVYLCASSHWGDRGAEAFFGQGTRLTVV.

The chain employs TRBV6-5 and TRBJ2-7; D unresolved. Germline assignment: CDR1 MNHEY and CDR2 SVGAGI. V lost 2 bases to trimming and J lost 4 bases, with 3 bases between them. This CDR3 has 11 amino acids. CDR3 sequence: CASSYRYEQYF. In DNA, the CDR3 is TGTGCCAGCAGTTACCGGTACGAGCAGTACTTC.

This chain connects TRBV2 to TRBJ1-2; D unclear. The CDR3 contains 12 residues. V was shortened by 3 bases and J by 0 bases, with 2 bases between the two germline ends. Germline V lookup: CDR1 SNHLY, CDR2 FYNNEI. CDR3 region: CASSDANYGYTF. The CDR3 nucleotides are TGTGCCAGCAGTGATGCTAACTATGGCTACACCTTC.

This chain connects TRBV5-8 to TRBJ2-6, with a weak D call TRBD2 (6 bases). CDR3 length: 17 residues. With 7 bases removed from V and 0 bases from J, the gap between germline ends came to 17 bases. Germline V CDR1 and CDR2: SGHTS, YDEGEE. CDR3: CASSEAGGRSGANVLTF. The CDR3 coding sequence is TGTGCCAGCTCCGAGGCCGGGGGTCGCTCTGGGGCCAACGTCCTGACTTTC.

V is TRBV14 and J is TRBJ2-1; 8 positions match TRBD2. The germline gives CDR1 SGHDN, CDR2 FVKESK. The V and J ends lost 1 base and 7 bases, in that order; junction bases with no gene match: 6. The CDR3 consists of 15 residues. CDR3 residues: CASSQVRGLANEQFF. The CDR3, as DNA: TGTGCCAGCAGCCAAGTTCGAGGACTAGCTAATGAGCAGTTCTTC.

V usage is TRBV11-2 and J usage is TRBJ2-7; D gene unclear. Between the trimmed V and J ends, which lost 2 bases and 2 bases, there was a span of 13 bases. The CDR3 loop spans 15 amino acids. The germline V gene has CDR1 SGHAT and CDR2 FQNNGV. CDR3 loop: CASSLKAGDAYEQYF. CDR3 DNA sequence: TGTGCCAGCAGCTTAAAGGCAGGCGATGCCTACGAGCAGTACTTC.

This clone was observed a few times. The chain links TRBV28 to TRBJ2-2; either TRBD1 or TRBD2 may fit D (5 bases each). Trimming took off 7 bases at V and 6 bases at J, with 9 bases between the two ends. This CDR3 spans 12 amino acids. The V gene's germline CDR1 is MDHEN and CDR2 SYDVKM. The CDR3 loop reads CASNRDAGELFF. The DNA for the CDR3 is TGTGCCAGCAATAGGGACGCCGGGGAGCTGTTTTTT.

Written as DNA, the CDR3 is TGTGCCAGCAGCCAAGAGGGGGGGCCACCTCTTAACATTCAGTACTTC. Translating gives CASSQEGGPPLNIQYF. The chain is built from TRBV4-2 and TRBJ2-4; D possibly corresponds to TRBD2 (7 bases). Germline V gives CDR1 LGHNA, CDR2 YNFKEQ. Trimming removed 0 bases at V and 7 bases at J, with 16 bases between. The CDR3 length is 16 residues.

The genes are TRBV6-1 and TRBJ1-6; possible D gene TRBD1, 6 bases. CDR3 length: 15 amino acids. V shed 7 bases and J shed 6 bases, with 16 bases lying between them. Germline loops: CDR1 MNHNS, CDR2 SASEGT. In DNA, the CDR3 is TGTGCCAGCATACGGGGGCTTGAGGGTAATTCACCCCTCCACTTT. This encodes CASIRGLEGNSPLHF.

The chain has TRBV6-5 and TRBJ1-5; possibly TRBD1 for D (6 bases). This CDR3 comprises 14 residues. The germline CDR1 and CDR2 sequences are MNHEY and SVGAGI. V was shortened by 2 bases and J by 3 bases, with 8 bases between the two germline ends. DNA for the CDR3: TGTGCCAGCAGTTACCAGGGGCCCAATCAGCCCCAGCATTTT. Its translation: CASSYQGPNQPQHF.

Of note for this clone: The junction and the germline gene differ at one end; a read error may be behind it. The CDR3 DNA is TGCGCCAGCAGCCAAGACGCGGAACGAATTTATAATTTACCCCTCCACTTT. Amino acid sequence: CASSQDAERIYNLPLHF. The rearrangement links TRBV4-3 to TRBJ1-6; D remains unclear. Per the germline V gene, CDR1 is LGHNA and CDR2 is YSLEER. This CDR3 is 17 amino acids long.

The rearrangement uses TRBV5-6 and TRBJ2-5; no reliable D call. CDR1 and CDR2 from the germline V gene are SGHDT and YYEEEE. V lost 0 bases, J lost 2 bases, and 5 bases lay in between. The CDR3 totals 13 residues. CDR3: CASSLGIQETQYF. The DNA for the CDR3 is TGTGCCAGCAGCTTGGGCATACAAGAGACCCAGTACTTC.

This sequence joins TRBV27 and TRBJ1-3; 8 positions match TRBD1. Germline values: CDR1 MNHEY, CDR2 SMNVEV (reference sequence). This CDR3 contains 15 residues. V shed 6 bases, J shed 3 bases, and the junction held 7 bases outside the gene matches. The CDR3 nucleotides are TGTGCCAGCAGCCCTCAGGGGGCGGGTGGAAACACCATATATTTT. It yields the protein CASSPQGAGGNTIYF.

The sample holds a few counts of this clone. The genes are TRBV20-1 and TRBJ2-7; the D gene is possibly TRBD1 (6 bases). Per germline, CDR1 DFQATT and CDR2 SNEGSKA (reference sequence). CDR3 length: 11 amino acids. V was pared by 3 bases and J by 6 bases, with 9 bases between. The CDR3 DNA reads TGCAGTGCTAGGGACAGCGGCGAGCAGTACTTC. Amino acids: CSARDSGEQYF.

The chain joins TRBV6-5 to TRBJ1-4; unclear D gene. V was pared by 4 bases and J by 6 bases, with 12 bases between. The length of the CDR3 is 14 residues. Germline loops: CDR1 MNHEY, CDR2 SVGAGI. The CDR3 loop reads CASSSSRSHEKLFF. For the CDR3, the DNA is TGTGCCAGCAGTTCATCCCGGTCACATGAAAAACTGTTTTTT.

This chain links TRBV11-3 with TRBJ2-2; no reliable D call. Germline CDR1 SGHNT, CDR2 YENEEA. With 0 bases removed from V and 7 bases from J, the gap between germline ends came to 12 bases. The CDR3 spans 15 residues. CDR3 region: CASSLDTGQDGELFF. CDR3 coding DNA: TGTGCCAGCAGCTTAGATACCGGGCAAGACGGGGAGCTGTTTTTT.

This clone was counted between two and nine times. The chain is built from TRBV9 and TRBJ1-6; 7 bases are shared with TRBD1. This CDR3 region has 15 residues. Germline CDR1 is SGDLS and CDR2 is YYNGEE. The junction had 7 bases not matched to a gene; V was cut back by 3 bases and J by 7 bases. The CDR3 nucleotides are TGTGCCAGCAGCGGAGAGACAGGGAAAAATTCACCCCTCCACTTT. Translating it yields CASSGETGKNSPLHF.

The V call is TRBV10-2, the J call TRBJ2-1; no clear D. Trimming stripped 9 bases from V and 4 bases from J, with 22 bases between. Germline V gene lookup returns CDR1 WSHSY and CDR2 SAAADI. This CDR3 has 16 residues. The CDR3 coding sequence is TGCGCCAGGACACCCAAGACTCCGAAGCTTTACAATGAGCAGTTCTTC. Its translation: CARTPKTPKLYNEQFF.

This clone was observed a handful of times. The chain carries TRBV4-1 and TRBJ1-1, with a possible D match to TRBD1 (6 bases). The CDR3 is 17 amino acids. Deletions cut 1 base from V and 1 base from J, with 16 bases between. Looked up from germline, CDR1 is MGHRA and CDR2 is YSYEKL. CDR3 in DNA: TGCGCCAGCAGCCAAGGGGGACGGGGGACATCGAACACTGAAGCTTTCTTT. Protein: CASSQGGRGTSNTEAFF.

The chain carries TRBV29-1 and TRBJ2-3; 7 positions agree with TRBD2. The germline V gene has CDR1 SQVTM and CDR2 ANQGSEA. Trimming at V came to 7 bases and at J to 0 bases, leaving 16 bases not matched to a gene. This CDR3 contains 17 residues. In nucleotides, the CDR3 is TGCAGCGGGCGATGGAGCGGGACTGCCTCTAGCACAGATACGCAGTATTTT. This encodes CSGRWSGTASSTDTQYF.